This TCR beta chain was sequenced for a study of blood T cell repertoires in COVID-19. Study information: Acute-phase and convalescent COVID-19 samples originated in the United States, Italy and Spain. PBMCs, B-cell-depleted T cells, or T cells were the source of the cDNA or gDNA that made up the material.

The CDR3 spans 17 residues. V was cut by 2 bases and J by 1 base, with 18 bases left in between. Germline assignment: CDR1 MDHEN and CDR2 SYDVKM. Profiling relied on immunoSEQ multiplex PCR, and the TCRdb table lists in-frame clones only, not all of them. In the table there are about 150,000 clones, 80% to 90% of which are singletons. Patients at the Seattle site were enrolled during active infection and followed longitudinally. The chain links TRBV28 to TRBJ2-7; perhaps TRBD1 as D (6 bases). The specimen sequenced was peripheral blood. The clonotype was recovered from a man younger than 35 with COVID-19, enrolled during active disease. The CDR3 DNA reads TGTGCCAGCAGTTTAGTTGCCTGGGGGCTCCGATCCTACGAGCAGTACTTC. This encodes CASSLVAWGLRSYEQYF.